What follows is one T cell receptor (beta chain) and its context. Seattle patients were enrolled during active infection and followed longitudinally. This sample was included in a study of blood T cell repertoires in COVID-19. Study summary: The analysed material was cDNA or gDNA that came from T cells, B-cell-depleted T cells, or PBMCs.

Looked up from germline, CDR1 is GTSNPN and CDR2 is SVGIG (reference sequence). The CDR3 spans 15 residues. J lost 4 bases, V lost 5 bases, and 8 bases had no gene match. Data came from immunoSEQ multiplex PCR; TCRdb stores just in-frame clones and leaves some out. The profile covers 140,000 to 150,000 clones, with roughly 90% appearing a single time and 2.5% taken by the ten largest. The sequence was obtained from a human donor with COVID-19, enrolled during active disease. The donor label of this sample is uncertain. V usage is TRBV30 and J usage is TRBJ2-1, with 10 bases that match TRBD2. The sample comprised peripheral blood. CDR3 sequence reads: CAWSPGLAIYNEQFF. In DNA, the CDR3 is TGTGCCTGGTCACCGGGACTAGCGATTTACAATGAGCAGTTCTTC. Full variable domain (remainder filled in from reference TRBV30 and TRBJ2-1): SQTIHQWPATLVQPVGSPLSLECTVEGTSNPNLYWYRQAAGRGLQLLFYSVGIGQISSEVPQNLSASRPQDRQFILSSKKLLLSDSGFYLCAWSPGLAIYNEQFFGPGTRLTVL.